Shown below are 23 T cell receptor beta chains from a single sample sequenced in a study of shared clonotypes between healthy human individuals. Sequencing used immunoSEQ multiplex PCR; TCRdb keeps in-frame clones, though not all of them. Of around 1.6 million clones listed, around 98% are singletons. Sequencing input: naive CD4+ T cells sorted from blood. Subset described: CD45RA+ positively selected. These receptors all stem from a man in his thirties or forties in good health.

V is TRBV15 and J is TRBJ2-5, with 9 bases identical to TRBD2. CDR3 length equals 16 residues. Germline CDR1 LNHNV, CDR2 YYDKDF (reference sequence). V shed 0 bases, J shed 5 bases, and the junction held 7 bases outside the gene matches. The CDR3 region is CATSREGSGRWETQYF. Here the CDR3 DNA reads TGTGCCACCAGCAGAGAGGGGAGCGGGAGGTGGGAGACCCAGTACTTC.

The chain links TRBV2 to TRBJ2-3, with D unresolved. Germline-derived CDR1 and CDR2 are SNHLY and FYNNEI. Trimming left V 7 bases short and J 7 bases short, with 21 bases between. The CDR3 covers 15 residues. This CDR3 reads CASKLKEGLVNTQYF. The CDR3, as DNA: TGTGCCAGCAAACTCAAAGAAGGCCTTGTGAATACGCAGTATTTT.

This chain connects TRBV10-3 to TRBJ1-5, with D possibly TRBD1 on 5 matching bases. CDR3 length: 13 residues. Per germline, CDR1 ENHRY and CDR2 SYGVKD. Deletions cut 10 bases from V and 7 bases from J, with 17 bases between. As DNA, the CDR3 is TGTGCCACCCGGGACGGCCCGGGGCAGCCCCAGCATTTT. Translated: CATRDGPGQPQHF.

This chain links TRBV18 with TRBJ1-3; D might be TRBD1 (6 bases). CDR3 length equals 14 residues. The germline V and J ends were trimmed by 3 bases and 6 bases, with 12 bases remaining between them. Germline CDR1 KGHSH, CDR2 LQKENI. The CDR3 spells CASSPQGQLNTIYF. The CDR3 DNA reads TGTGCCAGCTCACCTCAGGGACAATTAAACACCATATATTTT.

The V gene is TRBV4-3, the J gene TRBJ1-5; unclear D gene. The V end was cut by 4 bases, the J end by 4 bases, with 8 bases between. CDR3 length equals 13 residues. The germline gives CDR1 LGHNA, CDR2 YSLEER. The CDR3 spells CASSPDTNQPQHF. CDR3 coding DNA: TGCGCCAGCAGCCCGGATACAAATCAGCCCCAGCATTTT.

J is TRBJ2-6 and V is TRBV10-3; perhaps TRBD2 as D (6 bases). V was shortened by 4 bases and J by 0 bases, with 22 bases between the two germline ends. CDR1 and CDR2 (germline): ENHRY, SYGVKD. This CDR3 contains 20 residues. The CDR3 is CAISGVRREDSFSGANVLTF. The CDR3 DNA is TGTGCCATCAGTGGGGTTCGGAGGGAGGACTCTTTCTCTGGGGCCAACGTCCTGACTTTC.

The chain recombines TRBV6-5 with TRBJ1-5; D is perhaps TRBD1 (5 bases). The CDR3 is 16 residues long. With 4 bases removed from V and 3 bases from J, the gap between germline ends came to 16 bases. Germline CDR1 and CDR2: MNHEY and SVGAGI. CDR3: CASSSRGGGSNQPQHF. In nucleotides, the CDR3 is TGTGCCAGCAGTTCCCGGGGGGGAGGTTCCAATCAGCCCCAGCATTTT.

This chain links TRBV27 with TRBJ1-1; a possible D gene is TRBD1 (5 bases). The germline V gene encodes CDR1 MNHEY and CDR2 SMNVEV (reference sequence). Deletions cut 2 bases from V and 6 bases from J, with 10 bases between. The CDR3 covers 13 residues. In DNA form, the CDR3 reads TGTGCCAGCAGTTTACAGGGAAGGGCTGAAGCTTTCTTT. Its translation: CASSLQGRAEAFF.

CDR3 coding DNA: TGTGCTAGTGGTATCCGGTGGGATGGAGAGACCCAGTACTTC. It yields the protein CASGIRWDGETQYF. This chain uses TRBV12-5 with TRBJ2-5, with no clear D. Germline V gene data show CDR1 as LGHNT and CDR2 as FRNRAP. Trimming removed 5 bases from V and 4 bases from J, with 14 bases in between. This CDR3 has 14 amino acids.

CDR3 protein: CASSLSGGTQYF. The CDR3 bases are TGTGCCAGCAGCTTAAGCGGGGGTACGCAGTATTTT. This chain uses TRBV11-3 with TRBJ2-3; 8 bases line up with TRBD2. The CDR3 has 12 residues. CDR1 and CDR2 from the germline V gene are SGHNT and YENEEA. The ends lost 2 bases at V and 8 bases at J; junction bases unmatched: 0.

This sequence joins TRBV30 and TRBJ2-1, with 11 bases lining up with TRBD2. Germline V lookup: CDR1 GTSNPN, CDR2 SVGIG (reference sequence). The CDR3 consists of 16 residues. J gave up 1 base and V 2 bases, and 4 bases lay outside the gene matches. The CDR3 DNA sequence: TGTGCCTGGAGTTACATAGCGGGAGGGTCCTACAATGAGCAGTTCTTC. It encodes CAWSYIAGGSYNEQFF.

This chain links TRBV7-3 with TRBJ2-7, with 7 bases matching TRBD2. There are 15 residues in the CDR3. J was trimmed by 3 bases and V by 5 bases; bases with no gene match: 10. The germline CDR1 and CDR2 sequences are SGHTA and FQGTGA. The CDR3 protein is CASSPSGLVGYEQYF. In nucleotides, the CDR3 is TGTGCCAGCAGCCCTAGCGGATTAGTGGGCTACGAGCAGTACTTC.

This chain joins TRBV27 and TRBJ2-7, with 8 bases that match TRBD1. After removal of 6 bases from V and 2 bases from J, the junction contained 6 bases not matched to a gene. The CDR3 has 14 residues. Germline values: CDR1 MNHEY, CDR2 SMNVEV (reference sequence). The CDR3 loop is CASSTQGAPYEQYF. CDR3 nucleotide sequence: TGTGCCAGCAGCACTCAGGGGGCTCCCTACGAGCAGTACTTC.

Only one count was recorded for this clone. The chain couples TRBV4-3 to TRBJ2-1; D is perhaps TRBD2 (6 bases). V was pared by 4 bases and J by 8 bases, with 12 bases between. The CDR3 runs to 13 residues. Germline V gene sequence: CDR1 LGHNA, CDR2 YSLEER. DNA for the CDR3: TGCGCCAGCAGCCGAGAGGGAGGCGATGAGCAGTTCTTC. Translation: CASSREGGDEQFF.

The chain recombines TRBV9 with TRBJ2-7, with D possibly TRBD1 on 6 matching bases. CDR1 and CDR2 (germline): SGDLS, YYNGEE. The germline V and J ends were trimmed by 2 bases and 5 bases, with 14 bases remaining between them. The CDR3 runs to 14 residues. CDR3 loop: CASSVGPKGDEQYF. The CDR3 region has the DNA TGTGCCAGCAGCGTTGGGCCTAAGGGGGACGAGCAGTACTTC.

The chain has TRBV5-1 and TRBJ2-6; no firm D call. V was clipped by 4 bases and J by 3 bases, with 11 bases between them. Germline loops: CDR1 SGHRS, CDR2 YFSETQ. The CDR3 runs 15 residues. DNA for the CDR3: TGCGCCAGCAGCCCCGAGCCGGGTGGGGCCAACGTCCTGACTTTC. It encodes CASSPEPGGANVLTF.

The chain couples TRBV18 to TRBJ2-7; D not resolved. The CDR3 consists of 14 residues. The germline CDR1 and CDR2 sequences are KGHSH and LQKENI. The germline V and J ends were trimmed by 1 base and 2 bases, with 9 bases remaining between them. The CDR3 DNA reads as TGTGCCAGCTCACCACATGTCGAGGCCTACGAGCAGTACTTC. The encoded protein is CASSPHVEAYEQYF.

This chain links TRBV11-3 with TRBJ2-7; D is possibly TRBD2 (6 bases). The CDR3 has 14 amino acids. V was cut by 5 bases and J by 2 bases, with 13 bases left in between. CDR1 and CDR2 (germline): SGHNT, YENEEA. CDR3 in amino acids: CASSLRGATYEQYF. CDR3 sequence (DNA): TGTGCCAGCAGCCTCCGCGGGGCGACCTACGAGCAGTACTTC. Filled out from reference TRBV11-3 and TRBJ2-7, the complete variable domain reads EAGVVQSPRYKIIEKKQPVAFWCNPISGHNTLYWYLQNLGQGPELLIRYENEEAVDDSQLPKDRFSAERLKGVDSTLKIQPAELGDSAVYLCASSLRGATYEQYFGPGTRLTVT.

The chain combines TRBV2 with TRBJ2-1, with D perhaps assigned TRBD1 or TRBD2 (5 bases each). The CDR3 spans 15 residues. Trimming took off 5 bases at V and 9 bases at J, with 20 bases between the two ends. Looked up from germline, CDR1 is SNHLY and CDR2 is FYNNEI. In DNA, the CDR3 is TGTGCCAGCAGTTCCGGGACGGCAATCTGGGGTGAGCAGTTCTTC. Translating gives CASSSGTAIWGEQFF.

This rearrangement joins TRBV11-3 to TRBJ2-1; tentatively, D is TRBD2 (6 bases). V was cut by 1 base and J by 1 base, with 14 bases left in between. The CDR3 has 17 amino acids. The V gene's germline CDR1 is SGHNT and CDR2 YENEEA. The chain's CDR3 is CASSLGWERASYNEQFF. The DNA of the CDR3 is TGTGCCAGCAGCTTAGGGTGGGAGCGGGCATCCTACAATGAGCAGTTCTTC.

This clone is a singleton in its sample. The J gene is TRBJ2-1, the V gene TRBV27; 7 bases agree with TRBD2. The CDR3 length is 16 residues. V was pared by 2 bases and J by 0 bases, with 4 bases of the junction left unmatched. Germline CDR1 reads MNHEY; CDR2 reads SMNVEV (reference sequence). This chain's CDR3 is CASSLTSGGSYNEQFF. The CDR3 DNA is TGTGCCAGCAGTTTAACGTCGGGGGGCTCCTACAATGAGCAGTTCTTC.

This chain connects TRBV27 to TRBJ2-2, with 9 positions matching TRBD1. This CDR3 region has 19 residues. CDR1 and CDR2 from the germline V gene are MNHEY and SMNVEV (reference sequence). The ends lost 6 bases at V and 4 bases at J; junction bases unmatched: 18. CDR3 DNA: TGTGCCAGCAGCAACCGGGACAGGGCGCCTTTATTCACCACCGGGGAGCTGTTTTTT. This sequence encodes CASSNRDRAPLFTTGELFF.

A single count supports this clone. This chain's CDR3 is CASSLEVSTYNEQFF. The CDR3 DNA sequence: TGCGCCAGCAGCTTGGAGGTCTCGACCTACAATGAGCAGTTCTTC. J is TRBJ2-1 and V is TRBV5-1, with D uncertain. Germline assignment: CDR1 SGHRS and CDR2 YFSETQ. This CDR3 spans 15 amino acids. Trimming shortened V by 0 bases and J by 2 bases, and 9 bases separated the two germline ends.